This TCR beta chain was identified during a study of Ad26.COV2.S vaccination and SARS-CoV-2 variants. Generated by immunoSEQ multiplex PCR, the TCRdb table keeps only in-frame clones and is missing some. The table has about 400,000 clones, roughly 85% seen once. Germline V gene lookup returns CDR1 LNHDA and CDR2 SQIVND (reference sequence). V dropped 3 bases and J dropped 5; count of bases not matched to a gene: 6. This CDR3 comprises 15 residues. The sample's treatment: about 20 received Ad26.COV2.S at low or high dose, single or two shots; about 5 received placebo; per-sample allocation not given. Collection of samples fell on day 63 after the first vaccine or placebo injection.

The sequenced sample was peripheral blood, obtained in a trial of Ad26.COV2.S vaccine versus placebo. This sequence was found in a person aged 18-60 years who received the Ad26.COV2.S COVID-19 vaccine or a placebo. The genes are TRBV19 and TRBJ1-4, with 7 bases lining up with TRBD1. CDR3 residues: CASSISGTVNEKLFF. The CDR3, as DNA: TGTGCCAGTAGTATCTCCGGGACAGTCAATGAAAAACTGTTTTTT.